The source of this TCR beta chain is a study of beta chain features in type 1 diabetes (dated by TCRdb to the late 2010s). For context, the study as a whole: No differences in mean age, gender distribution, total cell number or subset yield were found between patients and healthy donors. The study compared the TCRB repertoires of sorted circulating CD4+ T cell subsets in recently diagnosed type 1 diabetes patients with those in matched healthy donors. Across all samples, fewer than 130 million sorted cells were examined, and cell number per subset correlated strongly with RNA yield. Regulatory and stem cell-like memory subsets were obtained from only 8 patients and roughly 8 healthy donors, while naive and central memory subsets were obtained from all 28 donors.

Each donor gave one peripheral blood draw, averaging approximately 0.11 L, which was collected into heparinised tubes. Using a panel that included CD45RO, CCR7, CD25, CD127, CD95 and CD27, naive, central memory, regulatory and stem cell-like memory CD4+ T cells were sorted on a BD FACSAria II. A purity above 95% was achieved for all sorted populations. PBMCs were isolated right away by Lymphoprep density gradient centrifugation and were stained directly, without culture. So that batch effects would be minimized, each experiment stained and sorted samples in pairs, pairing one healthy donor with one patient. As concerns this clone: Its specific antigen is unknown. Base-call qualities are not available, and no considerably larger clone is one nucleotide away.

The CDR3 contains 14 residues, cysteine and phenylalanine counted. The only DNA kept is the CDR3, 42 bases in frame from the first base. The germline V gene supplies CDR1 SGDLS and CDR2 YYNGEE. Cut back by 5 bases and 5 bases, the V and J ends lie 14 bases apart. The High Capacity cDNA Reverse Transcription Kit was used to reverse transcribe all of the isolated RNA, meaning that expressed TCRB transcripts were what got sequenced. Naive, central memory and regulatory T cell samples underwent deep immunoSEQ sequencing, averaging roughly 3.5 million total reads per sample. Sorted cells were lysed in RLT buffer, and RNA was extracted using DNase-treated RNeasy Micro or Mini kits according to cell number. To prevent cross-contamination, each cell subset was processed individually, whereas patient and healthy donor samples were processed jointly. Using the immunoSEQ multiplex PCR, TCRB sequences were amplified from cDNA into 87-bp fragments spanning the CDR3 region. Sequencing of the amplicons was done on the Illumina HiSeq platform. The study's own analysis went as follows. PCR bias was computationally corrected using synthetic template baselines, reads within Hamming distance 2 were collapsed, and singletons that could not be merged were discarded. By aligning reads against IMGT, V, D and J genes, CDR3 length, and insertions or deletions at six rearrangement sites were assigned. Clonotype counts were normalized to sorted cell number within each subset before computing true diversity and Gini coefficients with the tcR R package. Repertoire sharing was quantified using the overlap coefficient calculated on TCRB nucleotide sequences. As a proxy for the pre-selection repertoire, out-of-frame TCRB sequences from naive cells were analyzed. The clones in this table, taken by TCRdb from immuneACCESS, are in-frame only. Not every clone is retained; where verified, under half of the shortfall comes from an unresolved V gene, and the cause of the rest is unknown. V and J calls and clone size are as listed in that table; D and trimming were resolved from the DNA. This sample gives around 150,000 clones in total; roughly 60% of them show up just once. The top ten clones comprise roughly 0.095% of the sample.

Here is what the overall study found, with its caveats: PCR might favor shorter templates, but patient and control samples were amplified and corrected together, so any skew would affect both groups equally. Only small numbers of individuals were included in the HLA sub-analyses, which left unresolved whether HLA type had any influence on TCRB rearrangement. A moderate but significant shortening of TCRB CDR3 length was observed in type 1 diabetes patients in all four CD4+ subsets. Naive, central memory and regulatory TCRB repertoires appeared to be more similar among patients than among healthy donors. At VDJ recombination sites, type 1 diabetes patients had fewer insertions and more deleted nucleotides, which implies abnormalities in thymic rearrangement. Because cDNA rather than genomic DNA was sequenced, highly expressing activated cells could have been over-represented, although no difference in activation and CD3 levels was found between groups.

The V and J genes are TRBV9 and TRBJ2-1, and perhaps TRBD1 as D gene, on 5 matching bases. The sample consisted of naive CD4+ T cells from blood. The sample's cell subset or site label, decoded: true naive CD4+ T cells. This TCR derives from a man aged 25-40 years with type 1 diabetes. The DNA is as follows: TGTGCCAGCAGGCGGACGCCCAGGGACAATGAGCAGTTCTTC. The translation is CASRRTPRDNEQFF.